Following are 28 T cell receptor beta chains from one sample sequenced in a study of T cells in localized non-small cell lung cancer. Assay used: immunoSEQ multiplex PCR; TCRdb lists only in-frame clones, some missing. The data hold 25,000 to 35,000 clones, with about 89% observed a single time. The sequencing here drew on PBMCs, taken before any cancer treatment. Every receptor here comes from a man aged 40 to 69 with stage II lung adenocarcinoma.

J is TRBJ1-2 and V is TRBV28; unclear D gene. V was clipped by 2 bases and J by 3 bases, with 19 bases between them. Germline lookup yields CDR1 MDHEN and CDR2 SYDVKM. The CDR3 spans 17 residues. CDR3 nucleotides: TGTGCCAGCAGTTTAAGTCCCCGGGCGGGCGACCACTATGGCTACACCTTC. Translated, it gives CASSLSPRAGDHYGYTF.

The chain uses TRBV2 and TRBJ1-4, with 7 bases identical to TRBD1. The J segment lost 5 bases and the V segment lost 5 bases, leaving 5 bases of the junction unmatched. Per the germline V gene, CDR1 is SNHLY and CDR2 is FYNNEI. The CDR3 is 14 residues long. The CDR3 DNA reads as TGTGCCAGCAGTATATCACAGGGGAATGAAAAACTGTTTTTT. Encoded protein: CASSISQGNEKLFF.

The CDR3 nucleotides are TGTGCCTTAGCAGAGAGGAATGAGCAGTTCTTC. Encoded protein: CALAERNEQFF. The chain joins TRBV6-1 to TRBJ2-1; no reliable D call. The CDR3 runs 11 residues. Germline CDR1 reads MNHNS; CDR2 reads SASEGT. V lost 11 bases, J lost 7 bases, and 12 bases lay in between.

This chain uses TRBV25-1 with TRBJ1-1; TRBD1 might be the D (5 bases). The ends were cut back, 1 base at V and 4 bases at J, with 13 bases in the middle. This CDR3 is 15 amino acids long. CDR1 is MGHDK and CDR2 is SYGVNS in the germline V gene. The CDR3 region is CASSESLIGGTEAFF. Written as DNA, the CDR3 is TGTGCCAGCAGTGAATCACTTATTGGGGGCACTGAAGCTTTCTTT.

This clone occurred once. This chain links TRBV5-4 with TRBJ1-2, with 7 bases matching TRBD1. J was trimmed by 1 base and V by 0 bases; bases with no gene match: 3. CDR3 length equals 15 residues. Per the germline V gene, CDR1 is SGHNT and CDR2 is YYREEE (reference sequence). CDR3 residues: CASSLVQGLNYGYTF. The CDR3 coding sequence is TGTGCCAGCAGCTTGGTACAGGGGCTTAACTATGGCTACACCTTC. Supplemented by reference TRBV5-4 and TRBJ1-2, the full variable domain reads ETGVTQSPTHLIKTRGQQVTLRCSSQSGHNTVSWYQQALGQGPQFIFQYYREEENGRGNFPPRFSGLQFPNYSSELNVNALELDDSALYLCASSLVQGLNYGYTFGSGTRLTVV.

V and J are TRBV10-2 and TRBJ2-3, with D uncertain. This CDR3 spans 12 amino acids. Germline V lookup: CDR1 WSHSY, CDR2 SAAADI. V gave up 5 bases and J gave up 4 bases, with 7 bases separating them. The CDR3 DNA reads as TGCGCCAGCAGTCCTAATGCAGATACGCAGTATTTT. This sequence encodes CASSPNADTQYF.

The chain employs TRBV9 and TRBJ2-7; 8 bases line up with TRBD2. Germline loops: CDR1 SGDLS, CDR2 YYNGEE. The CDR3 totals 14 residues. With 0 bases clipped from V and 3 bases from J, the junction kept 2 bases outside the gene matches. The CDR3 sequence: CASSVASGSYEQYF. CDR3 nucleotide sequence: TGTGCCAGCAGCGTAGCCAGCGGGAGCTACGAGCAGTACTTC. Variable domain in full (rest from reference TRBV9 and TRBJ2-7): DSGVTQTPKHLITATGQRVTLRCSPRSGDLSVYWYQQSLDQGLQFLIQYYNGEERAKGNILERFSAQQFPDLHSELNLSSLELGDSALYFCASSVASGSYEQYFGPGTRLTVT.

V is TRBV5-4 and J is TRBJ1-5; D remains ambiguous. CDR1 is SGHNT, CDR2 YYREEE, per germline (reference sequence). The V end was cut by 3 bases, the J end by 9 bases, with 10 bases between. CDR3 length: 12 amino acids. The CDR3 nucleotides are TGTGCCAGCAGCTCTACGACGGGGCCCCAGCATTTT. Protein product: CASSSTTGPQHF.

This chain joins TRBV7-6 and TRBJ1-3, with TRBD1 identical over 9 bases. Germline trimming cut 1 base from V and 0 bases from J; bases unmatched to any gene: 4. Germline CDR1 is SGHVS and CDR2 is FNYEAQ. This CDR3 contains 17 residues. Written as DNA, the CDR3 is TGTGCCAGCAGCTTAGTCGTGACAGGGGGCTCTGGAAACACCATATATTTT. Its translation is CASSLVVTGGSGNTIYF.

CDR3: CASSNQGASNQPQHF. As DNA, the CDR3 is TGCGCCAGCAGCAACCAGGGGGCAAGCAATCAGCCCCAGCATTTT. The rearrangement uses TRBV10-1 and TRBJ1-5, with 8 bases matching TRBD1. The CDR3 is 15 amino acids. V lost 6 bases and J lost 1; bases outside the gene matches: 5. Germline V gene sequence: CDR1 WNHNN, CDR2 SYGVQD (reference sequence).

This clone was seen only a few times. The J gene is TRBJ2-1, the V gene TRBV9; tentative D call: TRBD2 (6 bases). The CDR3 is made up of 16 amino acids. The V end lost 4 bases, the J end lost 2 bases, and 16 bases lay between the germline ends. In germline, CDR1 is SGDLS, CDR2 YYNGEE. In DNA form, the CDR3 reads TGTGCCAGCAGCCCCCGGGACCGGAGGGCCTACAATGAGCAGTTCTTC. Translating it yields CASSPRDRRAYNEQFF. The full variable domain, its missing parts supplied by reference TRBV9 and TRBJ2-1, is DSGVTQTPKHLITATGQRVTLRCSPRSGDLSVYWYQQSLDQGLQFLIQYYNGEERAKGNILERFSAQQFPDLHSELNLSSLELGDSALYFCASSPRDRRAYNEQFFGPGTRLTVL.

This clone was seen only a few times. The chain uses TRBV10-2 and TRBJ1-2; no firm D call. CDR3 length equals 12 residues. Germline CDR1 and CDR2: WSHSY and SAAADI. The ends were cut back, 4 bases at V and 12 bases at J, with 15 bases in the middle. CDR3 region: CASSAQPVEHTF. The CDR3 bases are TGCGCCAGCAGTGCACAACCAGTGGAACACACCTTC.

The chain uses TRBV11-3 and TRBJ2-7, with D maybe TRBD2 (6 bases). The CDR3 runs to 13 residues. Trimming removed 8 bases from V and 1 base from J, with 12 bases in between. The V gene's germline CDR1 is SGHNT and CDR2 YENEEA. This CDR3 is CASGPGLSYEQYF. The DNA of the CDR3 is TGTGCCAGCGGACCGGGACTTTCCTACGAGCAGTACTTC.

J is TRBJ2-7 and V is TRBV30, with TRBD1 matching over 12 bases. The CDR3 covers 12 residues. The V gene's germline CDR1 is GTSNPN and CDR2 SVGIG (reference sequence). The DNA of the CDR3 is TGTGCACTGGGACAGGGGGCTTACGAGCAGTACTTC. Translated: CALGQGAYEQYF.

In DNA, the CDR3 is TGTGCCAGCAGCCCTTCAAACAATGAGCAGTTCTTC. This translates into CASSPSNNEQFF. V is TRBV6-1 and J is TRBJ2-1; D call uncertain. V was trimmed by 6 bases and J by 5 bases, leaving 8 bases between them. The germline V gene encodes CDR1 MNHNS and CDR2 SASEGT. The CDR3 has 12 residues.

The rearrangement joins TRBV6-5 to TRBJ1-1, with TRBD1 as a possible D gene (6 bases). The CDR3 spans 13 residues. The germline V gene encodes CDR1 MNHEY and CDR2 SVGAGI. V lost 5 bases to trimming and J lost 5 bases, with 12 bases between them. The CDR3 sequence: CASSTEGGTEAFF. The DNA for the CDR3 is TGTGCCAGCAGTACAGAGGGGGGAACTGAAGCTTTCTTT.

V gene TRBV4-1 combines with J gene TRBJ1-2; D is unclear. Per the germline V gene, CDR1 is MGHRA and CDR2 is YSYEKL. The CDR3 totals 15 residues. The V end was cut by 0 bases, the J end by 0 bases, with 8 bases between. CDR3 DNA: TGCGCCAGCAGCCAAGAGGTCCAGTCTAACTATGGCTACACCTTC. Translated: CASSQEVQSNYGYTF.

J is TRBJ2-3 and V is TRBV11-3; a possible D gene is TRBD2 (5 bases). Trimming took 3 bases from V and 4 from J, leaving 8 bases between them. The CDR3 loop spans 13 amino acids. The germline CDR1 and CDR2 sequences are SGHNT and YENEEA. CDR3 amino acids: CASSFSGADTQYF. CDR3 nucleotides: TGTGCCAGCAGCTTCAGCGGCGCAGATACGCAGTATTTT. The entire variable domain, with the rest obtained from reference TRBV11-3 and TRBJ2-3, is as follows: EAGVVQSPRYKIIEKKQPVAFWCNPISGHNTLYWYLQNLGQGPELLIRYENEEAVDDSQLPKDRFSAERLKGVDSTLKIQPAELGDSAVYLCASSFSGADTQYFGPGTRLTVL.

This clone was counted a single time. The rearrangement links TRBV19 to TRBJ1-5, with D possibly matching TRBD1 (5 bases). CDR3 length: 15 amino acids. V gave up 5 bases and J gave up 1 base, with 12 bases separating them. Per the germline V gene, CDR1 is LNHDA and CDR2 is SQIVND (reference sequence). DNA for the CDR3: TGTGCCAGTAGTTTTCAGGGAATGAGCAATCAGCCCCAGCATTTT. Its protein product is CASSFQGMSNQPQHF. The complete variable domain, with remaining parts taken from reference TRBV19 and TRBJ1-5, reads DGGITQSPKYLFRKEGQNVTLSCEQNLNHDAMYWYRQDPGQGLRLIYYSQIVNDFQKGDIAEGYSVSREKKESFPLTVTSAQKNPTAFYLCASSFQGMSNQPQHFGDGTRLSIL.

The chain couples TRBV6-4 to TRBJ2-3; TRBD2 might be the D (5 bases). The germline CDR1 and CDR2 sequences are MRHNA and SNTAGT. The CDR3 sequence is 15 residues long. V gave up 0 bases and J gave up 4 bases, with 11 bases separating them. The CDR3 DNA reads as TGTGCCAGCAGTGACTCGAATTTGGGAGCAGATACGCAGTATTTT. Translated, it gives CASSDSNLGADTQYF.

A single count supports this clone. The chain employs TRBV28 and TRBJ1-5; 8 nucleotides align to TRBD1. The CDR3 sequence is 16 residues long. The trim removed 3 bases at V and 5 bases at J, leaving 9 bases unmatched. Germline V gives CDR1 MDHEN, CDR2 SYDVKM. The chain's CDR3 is CASSLRSRGRDQPQHF. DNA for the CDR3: TGTGCCAGCAGTTTGAGGAGCAGGGGGCGAGATCAGCCCCAGCATTTT.

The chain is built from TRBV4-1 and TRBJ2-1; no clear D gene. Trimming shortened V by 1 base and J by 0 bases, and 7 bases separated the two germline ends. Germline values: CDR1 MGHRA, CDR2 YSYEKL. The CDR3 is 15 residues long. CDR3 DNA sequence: TGCGCCAGCAGCCAAGCGGCAGACTCCTACAATGAGCAGTTCTTC. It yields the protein CASSQAADSYNEQFF.

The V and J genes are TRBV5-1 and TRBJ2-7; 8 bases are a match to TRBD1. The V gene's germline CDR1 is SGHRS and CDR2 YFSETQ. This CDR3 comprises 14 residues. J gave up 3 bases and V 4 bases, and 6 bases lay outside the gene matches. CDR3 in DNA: TGCGCCAGCAGCGGAGGACAGGGAGTCTACGAGCAGTACTTC. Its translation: CASSGGQGVYEQYF.

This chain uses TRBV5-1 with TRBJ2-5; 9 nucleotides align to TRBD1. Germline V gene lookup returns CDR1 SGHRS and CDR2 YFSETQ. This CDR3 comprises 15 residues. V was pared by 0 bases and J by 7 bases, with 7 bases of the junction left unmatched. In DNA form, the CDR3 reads TGCGCCAGCAGCTTGGGCGGACAGGGGTTAGGGACCCAGTACTTC. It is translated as CASSLGGQGLGTQYF.

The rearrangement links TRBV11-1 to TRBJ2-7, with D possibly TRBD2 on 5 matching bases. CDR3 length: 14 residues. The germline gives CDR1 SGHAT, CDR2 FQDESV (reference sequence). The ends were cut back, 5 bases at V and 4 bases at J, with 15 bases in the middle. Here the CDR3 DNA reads TGTGCCAGCAGCGGCGCGGAGGTATCATACGAGCAGTACTTC. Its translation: CASSGAEVSYEQYF.

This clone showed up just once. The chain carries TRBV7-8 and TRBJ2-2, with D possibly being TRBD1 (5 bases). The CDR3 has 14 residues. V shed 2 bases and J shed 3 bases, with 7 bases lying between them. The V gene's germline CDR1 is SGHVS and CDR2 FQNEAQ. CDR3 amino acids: CASSLWGYTGELFF. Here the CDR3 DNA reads TGTGCCAGCAGCTTATGGGGCTACACCGGGGAGCTGTTTTTT.

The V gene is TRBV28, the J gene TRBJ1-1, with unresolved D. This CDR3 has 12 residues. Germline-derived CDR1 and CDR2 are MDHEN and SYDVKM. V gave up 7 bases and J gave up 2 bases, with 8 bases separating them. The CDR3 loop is CASNQINTEAFF. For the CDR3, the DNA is TGTGCCAGCAACCAGATAAACACTGAAGCTTTCTTT.

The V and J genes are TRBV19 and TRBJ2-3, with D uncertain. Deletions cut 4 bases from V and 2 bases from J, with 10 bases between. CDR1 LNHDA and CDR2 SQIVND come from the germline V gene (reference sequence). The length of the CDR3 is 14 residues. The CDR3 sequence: CASSTNRATDTQYF. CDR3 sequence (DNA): TGTGCCAGTAGTACCAACCGGGCCACAGATACGCAGTATTTT.